This entry lists 23 T cell receptor beta chains sequenced from one sample in a study of spatial heterogeneity in lung cancer. The sample's time point: blood at routine non-recurrence follow-up after resection. Sequencing covered unsorted whole RNA taken from tumor, nontumor lung or frozen PBMC. TCRdb analysed the 5' RACE reads with MiXCR anew, one entry per CDR3 protein. The data contain 95,000 to 130,000 distinct CDR3 sequences, more than 9% of them seen just once; the ten biggest clones take up roughly 17%. The sample here was PBMCs, taken at follow-up. These TCRs come from a male donor with early-stage non-small cell lung cancer.

This clonotype appeared a few times. The V and J genes are TRBV20-1 and TRBJ1-4; D may be TRBD1 (5 bases). V dropped 7 bases and J dropped 3 bases, with 18 bases sitting between them. The V gene's germline CDR1 is DFQATT and CDR2 SNEGSKA (reference sequence). This CDR3 contains 15 residues. CDR3 amino acids: CSVPGRPASNEKLFF. CDR3 bases: TGCAGTGTTCCGGGACGCCCGGCCTCTAATGAAAAACTGTTTTTT.

This clonotype was seen a few times. V usage is TRBV9 and J usage is TRBJ2-1; 8 nucleotides align to TRBD2. Germline V lookup: CDR1 SGDLS, CDR2 YYNGEE. The V gene end was trimmed by 1 base and the J gene end by 2 bases; junction bases not matched to a gene: 5. The CDR3 contains 16 residues. The CDR3 coding sequence is TGTGCCAGCAGCGTACAACCGGGACTAGCCTACAATGAGCAGTTCTTC. Amino acid sequence: CASSVQPGLAYNEQFF.

At least ten counts were recorded for this clonotype. The gene calls are TRBV28 and TRBJ1-5; unclear D gene. The CDR3 contains 13 residues. Between the trimmed V and J ends, which lost 7 bases and 7 bases, there was a span of 14 bases. Germline CDR1 is MDHEN and CDR2 is SYDVKM. The CDR3 DNA reads TGTGCCAGCACTGCACCACGTAGACAGCCCCAGCATTTT. Translated, it gives CASTAPRRQPQHF. The complete variable domain, with remaining parts taken from reference TRBV28 and TRBJ1-5, reads DVKVTQSSRYLVKRTGEKVFLECVQDMDHENMFWYRQDPGLGLRLIYFSYDVKMKEKGDIPEGYSVSREKKERFSLILESASTNQTSMYLCASTAPRRQPQHFGDGTRLSIL.

This clonotype was seen a handful of times. The chain links TRBV18 to TRBJ1-1; D is ambiguous. The V gene lost 3 bases and the J gene lost 7 bases, with 9 bases spanning the gap. The length of the CDR3 is 12 residues. Germline V lookup: CDR1 KGHSH, CDR2 LQKENI. The CDR3 DNA sequence: TGTGCCAGCTCACCCTCAGGATTTGAAGCTTTCTTT. As protein: CASSPSGFEAFF.

This clonotype has a handful of counts. The chain recombines TRBV28 with TRBJ2-2; 8 bases line up with TRBD2. Trimming removed 10 bases from V and 3 bases from J; junction bases left unmatched: 4. The CDR3 is 13 amino acids. Germline V lookup: CDR1 MDHEN, CDR2 SYDVKM. CDR3: CATGTRDTGELFF. CDR3 sequence (DNA): TGTGCCACCGGGACTAGAGACACCGGGGAGCTGTTTTTT.

This clonotype was observed many times. J is TRBJ1-6 and V is TRBV3-1, with D unclear. The CDR3 spans 12 residues. CDR1 and CDR2 from the germline V gene are LGHDT and YNNKEL (reference sequence). V was cut by 5 bases and J by 7 bases, with 6 bases left in between. This chain's CDR3 is CASSNINSPLHF. CDR3 DNA: TGTGCCAGCAGCAATATCAATTCACCCCTCCACTTT.

The chain carries TRBV7-6 and TRBJ1-4; D not certain. Looked up from germline, CDR1 is SGHVS and CDR2 is FNYEAQ. The CDR3 totals 15 residues. V gave up 1 base and J gave up 4 bases, with 10 bases separating them. The CDR3: CASSLVGTFNEKLFF. As DNA, the CDR3 is TGTGCCAGCAGCTTAGTTGGTACATTTAATGAAAAACTGTTTTTT.

This clonotype was picked up many times. DNA for the CDR3: TGTGCCAGCAGACAGGGACAGGGCCCCTACGAGCAGTACTTC. This codes for CASRQGQGPYEQYF. The rearrangement joins TRBV7-2 to TRBJ2-7; 9 nucleotides line up with TRBD1. Trimming took 6 bases from V and 2 from J; bases not matched to a gene: 5. The CDR3 runs 14 residues. The germline V gene encodes CDR1 SGHTA and CDR2 FQGNSA.

This sequence joins TRBV7-2 and TRBJ2-1, with 7 bases aligning to TRBD1. With 4 bases clipped from V and 7 bases from J, the junction kept 13 bases outside the gene matches. CDR1 is SGHTA and CDR2 is FQGNSA in the germline V gene. The CDR3 spans 16 residues. Written as DNA, the CDR3 is TGTGCCAGCAGCTCGACAGGACAGGTCAGGAGTAATGAGCAGTTCTTC. It is translated as CASSSTGQVRSNEQFF.

For this clonotype: One junction end does not reproduce the germline sequence, and a read error may be involved. CDR3 sequence (DNA): TGTGCCAGCAGTTACTCGGGACAGGGTTCTAACTTTGGCTACACCTTC. Translation gives CASSYSGQGSNFGYTF. This chain uses TRBV6-5 with TRBJ1-2; TRBD1 matches at 9 bases. This CDR3 is 16 amino acids long. CDR1 is MNHEY and CDR2 is SVGAGI in the germline V gene.

V and J are TRBV10-3 and TRBJ1-1, with D possibly matching TRBD1 (6 bases). Germline values: CDR1 ENHRY, CDR2 SYGVKD. This CDR3 spans 14 amino acids. V lost 7 bases to trimming and J lost 0 bases, with 12 bases between them. The CDR3 DNA reads TGTGCCATCAAGTCGGACAGAATGAACACTGAAGCTTTCTTT. This gives the protein CAIKSDRMNTEAFF.

The V gene is TRBV15, the J gene TRBJ2-3; TRBD1 aligns across 11 bases. The CDR3 loop spans 18 amino acids. Germline V gene data show CDR1 as LNHNV and CDR2 as YYDKDF (reference sequence). V lost 6 bases and J lost 4; bases outside the gene matches: 15. The CDR3 bases are TGTGCCACCAGTTCGAGAGTAAGGACAGGGGGCAAATCAGATACGCAGTATTTT. Translating gives CATSSRVRTGGKSDTQYF.

The chain recombines TRBV5-1 with TRBJ1-1; TRBD1 agrees at 12 bases. Trimming removed 4 bases from V and 4 bases from J; junction bases left unmatched: 2. Germline CDR1 and CDR2: SGHRS and YFSETQ. CDR3 length: 14 residues. The CDR3 DNA reads TGCGCCAGCAGCGGGACAGGGGGCGGCACTGAAGCTTTCTTT. Encoded protein: CASSGTGGGTEAFF.

The genes are TRBV20-1 and TRBJ2-7, with 13 bases identical to TRBD2. The J segment lost 1 base and the V segment lost 1 base, leaving 4 bases of the junction unmatched. Germline V gene sequence: CDR1 DFQATT, CDR2 SNEGSKA (reference sequence). The CDR3 is 16 amino acids. CDR3 nucleotide sequence: TGCAGTGCTAGAGGACCGGGACTAGCGGGATCCTACGAGCAGTACTTC. This translates into CSARGPGLAGSYEQYF.

This clonotype has only a few counts. Sequence at one end of the junction differs from germline and may be a read error. The chain couples TRBV20-1 to TRBJ1-2; 10 positions agree with TRBD1. Germline values: CDR1 DFQATT, CDR2 SNEGSKA (reference sequence). The CDR3 has 16 amino acids. The CDR3: CSARGDRGSRNYGYTF. In DNA, the CDR3 is TGCAGTGCAAGAGGGGACAGGGGATCGAGAAACTATGGCTACACCTTC.

The sample holds many counts of this clonotype. This chain links TRBV10-3 with TRBJ2-2; no firm D call. Germline V CDR1 and CDR2: ENHRY, SYGVKD. CDR3 size: 14 residues. V lost 3 bases and J 0 bases, leaving 5 bases between the germline ends. CDR3 residues: CAISDLTNTGELFF. The DNA of the CDR3 is TGTGCCATCAGTGACCTGACGAACACCGGGGAGCTGTTTTTT.

V gene TRBV30 combines with J gene TRBJ1-1, with D uncertain. This CDR3 is built from 12 residues. V lost 6 bases, J lost 6 bases, and 14 bases lay in between. Germline V CDR1 and CDR2: GTSNPN, SVGIG (reference sequence). The CDR3 loop is CACEGGAAEAFF. The CDR3 region has the DNA TGTGCCTGCGAGGGAGGTGCCGCTGAAGCTTTCTTT. Full variable domain (outside the CDR3, taken from reference TRBV30 and TRBJ1-1): SQTIHQWPATLVQPVGSPLSLECTVEGTSNPNLYWYRQAAGRGLQLLFYSVGIGQISSEVPQNLSASRPQDRQFILSSKKLLLSDSGFYLCACEGGAAEAFFGQGTRLTVV.

This clonotype was observed many times. This chain joins TRBV11-2 and TRBJ2-7; tentatively, D is TRBD1 (6 bases). This CDR3 spans 15 amino acids. CDR1 is SGHAT and CDR2 is FQNNGV in the germline V gene. V gave up 4 bases and J gave up 3 bases, with 16 bases separating them. This CDR3 is CASSSWGRDNYEQYF. CDR3 DNA sequence: TGTGCCAGCAGCTCCTGGGGCCGGGACAACTACGAGCAGTACTTC.

This clonotype was detected only a few times. The rearrangement uses TRBV27 and TRBJ1-6, with a tentative D call TRBD1 (5 bases). Between the trimmed V and J ends, which lost 0 bases and 7 bases, there was a span of 13 bases. The V gene's germline CDR1 is MNHEY and CDR2 SMNVEV (reference sequence). CDR3 length: 16 amino acids. The CDR3, as DNA: TGTGCCAGCAGTTTATCGGGACCGACGGAGAATTCACCCCTCCACTTT. Residues: CASSLSGPTENSPLHF.

This clonotype was counted between two and nine times. This sequence joins TRBV9 and TRBJ2-5; D gene ambiguous. V was trimmed by 1 base and J by 0 bases, leaving 7 bases between them. The CDR3 contains 14 residues. The germline gives CDR1 SGDLS, CDR2 YYNGEE. The CDR3 spells CASSVSRDQETQYF. CDR3 nucleotide sequence: TGTGCCAGCAGCGTATCAAGGGACCAAGAGACCCAGTACTTC.

The chain recombines TRBV6-6 with TRBJ2-3; D uncertain. Germline V gives CDR1 MNHNY, CDR2 SVGAGI (reference sequence). This CDR3 has 11 residues. The V gene lost 6 bases and the J gene lost 3 bases, with 4 bases spanning the gap. CDR3 residues: CASRYTDTQYF. DNA for the CDR3: TGTGCCAGCAGGTATACAGATACGCAGTATTTT.

This clonotype has only a few counts. The chain uses TRBV7-2 and TRBJ1-3, with D possibly matching TRBD1 (5 bases). Germline V gives CDR1 SGHTA, CDR2 FQGNSA. Trimming pared 0 bases from V and 1 base from J, leaving 10 bases between. There are 16 residues in the CDR3. The DNA of the CDR3 is TGTGCCAGCAGCTTAGCGTCCAGGGTATCTGGAAACACCATATATTTT. This codes for CASSLASRVSGNTIYF.

This clonotype came up many times. The CDR3 reads CASSQEQGNTEAFF. The CDR3 DNA sequence: TGTGCCAGCAGCCAAGAGCAGGGGAACACTGAAGCTTTCTTT. The J gene is TRBJ1-1, the V gene TRBV4-2; possibly TRBD1 for D (5 bases). Germline V gene sequence: CDR1 LGHNA, CDR2 YNFKEQ. The ends were cut back, 0 bases at V and 1 base at J, with 6 bases in the middle. The CDR3 totals 14 residues.